A single T cell receptor (beta chain) is shown here with its context. The sample is drawn from a study of shared clonotypes between healthy human individuals. Data came from immunoSEQ multiplex PCR; TCRdb stores just in-frame clones and leaves some out. The sample has approximately 470,000 clones, 70% to 80% seen once. CDR1 ENHRY and CDR2 SYGVKD come from the germline V gene. This CDR3 region has 15 residues. This sequence joins TRBV10-3 and TRBJ2-5; tentatively, D is TRBD1 (7 bases). The J call is in doubt because the DNA end fits TRBJ2-7 better. Sequencing used PBMCs. This TCR came from a woman aged 40 to 50 in good health. Some clones in this sample may be carry-over from other donors' samples. This CDR3 reads CAITPRRRGLYEQYF. The CDR3 DNA sequence: TGTGCCATCACCCCCCGCCGGAGGGGGCTTTACGAGCAGTACTTC.